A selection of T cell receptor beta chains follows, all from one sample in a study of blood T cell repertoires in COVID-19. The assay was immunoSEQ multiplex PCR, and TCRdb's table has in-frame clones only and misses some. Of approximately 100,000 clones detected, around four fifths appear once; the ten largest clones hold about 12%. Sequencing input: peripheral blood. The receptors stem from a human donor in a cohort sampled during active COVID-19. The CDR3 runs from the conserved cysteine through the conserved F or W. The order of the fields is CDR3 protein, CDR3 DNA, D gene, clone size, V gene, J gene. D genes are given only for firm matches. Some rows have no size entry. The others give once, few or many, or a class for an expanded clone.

cdr3_aa: CATSRGSQETQYF
cdr3_nt: TGTGCCACCAGCCGGGGTAGCCAAGAGACCCAGTACTTC
d_call: -
clone_size: once
v_call: TRBV5-4
j_call: TRBJ2-5

cdr3_aa: CASSHLPGQSMNQPQHF
cdr3_nt: TGTGCCAGCAGTCACCTTCCCGGACAGAGTATGAATCAGCCCCAGCATTTT
d_call: -
clone_size: -
v_call: TRBV27
j_call: TRBJ1-5

cdr3_aa: CASSRTYEQFF
cdr3_nt: TGTGCCAGCAGTCGGACATATGAGCAGTTCTTC
d_call: -
clone_size: once
v_call: TRBV12-3/TRBV12-4
j_call: TRBJ2-1

cdr3_aa: CASSTTTSTYEQYF
cdr3_nt: TGCGCCAGCAGCACGACTACCAGCACCTACGAGCAGTACTTC
d_call: -
clone_size: -
v_call: TRBV5-1
j_call: TRBJ2-7

cdr3_aa: CASSPGTSGTDTQYF
cdr3_nt: TGTGCCAGCAGCCCTGGGACTAGCGGCACAGATACGCAGTATTTT
d_call: TRBD2
clone_size: -
v_call: TRBV7-2
j_call: TRBJ2-3

cdr3_aa: CASRLTAGGRTDTQYF
cdr3_nt: TGCGCCAGCAGGTTGACCGCGGGGGGTCGCACAGATACGCAGTATTTT
d_call: TRBD2
clone_size: -
v_call: TRBV5-1
j_call: TRBJ2-3

cdr3_aa: CAISRQGTEAFF
cdr3_nt: TGTGCCATCAGCAGACAGGGCACTGAAGCTTTCTTT
d_call: TRBD1
clone_size: -
v_call: TRBV10-3
j_call: TRBJ1-1

cdr3_aa: CASSQRQGQGNYGYTF
cdr3_nt: TGCGCCAGCAGCCAACGGCAGGGCCAGGGGAACTATGGCTACACCTTC
d_call: -
clone_size: -
v_call: TRBV4-1
j_call: TRBJ1-2

cdr3_aa: CASSQDLARNEQYF
cdr3_nt: TGTGCCAGCAGCCAAGATTTAGCCCGGAACGAGCAGTACTTC
d_call: -
clone_size: few
v_call: TRBV14
j_call: TRBJ2-7

cdr3_aa: CAISESKLAGGYNEQFF
cdr3_nt: TGTGCCATCAGTGAGTCGAAGCTAGCGGGGGGATACAATGAGCAGTTCTTC
d_call: TRBD2
clone_size: -
v_call: TRBV10-3
j_call: TRBJ2-1

cdr3_aa: CASKVVPSGGASQETQYF
cdr3_nt: TGTGCCAGCAAAGTGGTCCCTAGCGGGGGGGCAAGTCAGGAGACCCAGTACTTC
d_call: TRBD2
clone_size: -
v_call: TRBV5-4
j_call: TRBJ2-5

cdr3_aa: CASSFHYEQYF
cdr3_nt: TGTGCCAGCAGTTTCCACTACGAGCAGTACTTC
d_call: -
clone_size: -
v_call: TRBV12-3/TRBV12-4
j_call: TRBJ2-7

cdr3_aa: CASSGDSPYGYTF
cdr3_nt: TGTGCCAGCAGCGGGGACAGTCCCTATGGCTACACCTTC
d_call: TRBD1
clone_size: -
v_call: TRBV2
j_call: TRBJ1-2

cdr3_aa: CASSQLTGVMNTEAFF
cdr3_nt: TGTGCCAGCAGCCAACTGACAGGGGTCATGAACACTGAAGCTTTCTTT
d_call: TRBD1
clone_size: few
v_call: TRBV3-1/TRBV3-2
j_call: TRBJ1-1

cdr3_aa: CASSGGGRMNTEAFF
cdr3_nt: TGTGCCAGTAGTGGCGGAGGGAGGATGAACACTGAAGCTTTCTTT
d_call: -
clone_size: -
v_call: TRBV19
j_call: TRBJ1-1